This TCR beta chain was recorded in a study of blood T cell repertoires in COVID-19. Looking at the study overall: Sample material is recorded as cDNA or gDNA derived from T cells, B-cell-depleted T cells, or PBMCs.

The CDR3 length is 15 residues. Germline V gene lookup returns CDR1 SGHAT and CDR2 FQNNGV. Trimming took off 3 bases at V and 1 base at J, with 9 bases between the two ends. Libraries were prepared by immunoSEQ multiplex PCR; TCRdb keeps only in-frame clonotypes and omits some of them. The profile covers around 390,000 clones, with about 86% appearing a single time and 10% taken by the ten largest. The chain has TRBV11-2 and TRBJ2-2; perhaps TRBD2 as D (6 bases). Sequencing was carried out using PBMCs or T cells enriched from blood (not recorded which). This receptor was obtained from a woman in her forties or fifties who had recovered from COVID-19. CDR3 in amino acids: CASSFWTMNTGELFF. For the CDR3, the DNA is TGTGCCAGCAGCTTCTGGACTATGAACACCGGGGAGCTGTTTTTT.